The T cell receptor beta chain described here comes from a study of T cell changes during pregnancy in multiple sclerosis. V was pared by 1 base and J by 0 bases, with 10 bases between. Per germline, CDR1 SGHVS and CDR2 FNYEAQ. This CDR3 comprises 16 residues. Clones were sequenced by immunoSEQ multiplex PCR, and TCRdb holds only the in-frame ones, with some missing. Altogether around 70,000 clones are present, 80% to 95% being singletons, with the ten largest covering around 1.6%. The chain uses TRBV7-6 and TRBJ1-3; tentatively, D is TRBD1 (6 bases). The source of this sequence is a female donor in good health, enrolled as a control in a pregnancy study. Sequences were derived from peripheral blood, sampled in the first trimester of pregnancy. For the CDR3, the DNA is TGTGCCAGCAGCTTAGGACAGGCACTCTCTGGAAACACCATATATTTT. Residues: CASSLGQALSGNTIYF.